The 4 T cell receptor beta chains reported below all come from one sample, sequenced in a study of T cell responses to AZD1222 COVID-19 vaccine. Using immunoSEQ multiplex PCR, the repertoire was profiled, and TCRdb retains in-frame clones only, with some absent. The sample contains 90,000 to 150,000 clones, about 85% of which appear only once. The sample in question was peripheral blood, obtained 28 days after the second AZD1222 dose. These TCRs come from an adult who received the AZD1222 COVID-19 vaccine.

The chain has TRBV6-5 and TRBJ1-5; TRBD1 is a possible D gene (6 bases). Germline CDR1 reads MNHEY; CDR2 reads SVGAGI. Trimming stripped 7 bases from V and 1 base from J, with 14 bases between. This CDR3 has 15 residues. CDR3 sequence: CASNTGLSSNQPQHF. In DNA form, the CDR3 reads TGTGCCAGCAATACAGGGCTTTCCAGCAATCAGCCCCAGCATTTT.

This clone has only a few counts. The chain has TRBV7-2 and TRBJ2-1; tentatively, D is TRBD1 or TRBD2 (5 bases each). Per the germline V gene, CDR1 is SGHTA and CDR2 is FQGNSA. V shed 3 bases and J shed 9 bases, with 15 bases lying between them. CDR3 length equals 14 residues. CDR3 in amino acids: CASSLGTGGGEQFF. DNA for the CDR3: TGTGCCAGCAGCTTGGGGACGGGTGGTGGTGAGCAGTTCTTC.

The chain has TRBV3-1 (or the pseudogene TRBV3-2) and TRBJ2-7; D gene uncertain. The CDR3 contains 13 residues. Germline-derived CDR1 and CDR2 are LGHDT and YNNKEL (reference sequence). Trimming took 5 bases from V and 4 from J, leaving 12 bases between them. The CDR3 sequence: CASSSRAPYEQYF. In DNA, the CDR3 is TGTGCCAGCAGCTCCCGAGCGCCTTACGAGCAGTACTTC.

The count of this clone is one. This chain connects TRBV5-4 to TRBJ1-2; no firm D call. This CDR3 is built from 14 residues. Trimming stripped 0 bases from V and 4 bases from J, with 10 bases between. Germline CDR1 is SGHNT and CDR2 is YYREEE (reference sequence). CDR3 sequence: CASSLVGGTYGYTF. As DNA, the CDR3 is TGTGCCAGCAGCTTGGTCGGAGGAACCTATGGCTACACCTTC.